The subject of this entry is one T cell receptor (beta chain). No antigen is known for it. CD4+ cells yielded CD45RA+ naive and CD45RA-negative memory subsets. This entry is derived from a study of shared clonotypes between healthy human individuals. Study-level information: The donor group consisted of a couple of women and a few men, aged 18 to 49. Three CD4 naive, three CD4 memory, two CD8 naive and one CD8 memory plate were used per donor.

The method was immunoSEQ multiplex PCR; TCRdb's version includes in-frame clones alone and lacks a portion of them. The table records some 1,100,000 clones, around three quarters of them present only once. V was cut by 0 bases and J by 7 bases, with 13 bases left in between. The CDR3 has 14 amino acids. CDR1 is SNHLY, CDR2 FYNNEI, per germline. Study-wide results and limits: Estimated richness values were generally larger in naive subsets than in memory subsets.

The TCR sequence derives from a man aged 18 to 35 in good health. Some clones in this sample may be carry-over from other donors' samples. The V call is TRBV2, the J call TRBJ2-7, with TRBD2 as a possible D gene (6 bases). What was sequenced was memory CD4+ T cells from PBMCs. Stated subset: CD45RA-negative fraction. CDR3 residues: CASSEAGLRGEQYF. The CDR3 coding sequence is TGTGCCAGCAGTGAAGCAGGTTTACGGGGGGAGCAGTACTTC.